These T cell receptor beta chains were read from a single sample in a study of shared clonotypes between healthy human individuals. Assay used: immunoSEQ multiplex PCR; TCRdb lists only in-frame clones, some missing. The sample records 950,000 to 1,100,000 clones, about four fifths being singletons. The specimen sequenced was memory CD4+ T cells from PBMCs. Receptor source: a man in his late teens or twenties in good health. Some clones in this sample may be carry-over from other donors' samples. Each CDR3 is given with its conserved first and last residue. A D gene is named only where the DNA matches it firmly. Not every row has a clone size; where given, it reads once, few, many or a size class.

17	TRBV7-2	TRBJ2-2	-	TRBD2	TGTGCCAGCAGCTTAACTAGCGGTCACGCGAACACCGGGGAGCTGTTTTTT	CASSLTSGHANTGELFF
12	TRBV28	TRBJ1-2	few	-	TGTGCCAGCAAATCAACCAACTATGGCTACACCTTC	CASKSTNYGYTF
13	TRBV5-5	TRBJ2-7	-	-	TGTGCCAGCAGCTTGATGGGGGGCTACGAGCAGTACTTC	CASSLMGGYEQYF
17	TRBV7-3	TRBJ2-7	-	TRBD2	TGTGCCAGCAGCTCCTCCACTAGCGGGAGGCCTTCCTACGAGCAGTACTTC	CASSSSTSGRPSYEQYF
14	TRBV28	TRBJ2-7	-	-	TGTGCCAGCAGTTTTGGGCAGGTTGGTTACGAGCAGTACTTC	CASSFGQVGYEQYF
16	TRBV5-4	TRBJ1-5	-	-	TGTGCCAGCAGCTTGGGGCCCGGGAACTTCAATCAGCCCCAGCATTTT	CASSLGPGNFNQPQHF
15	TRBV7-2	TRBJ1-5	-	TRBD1	TGTGCCAGCAGCTTAAACAGGGGTAGCAATCAGCCCCAGCATTTT	CASSLNRGSNQPQHF
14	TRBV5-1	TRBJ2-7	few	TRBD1	TGCGCCAGCACATTACAGGGGCCTGAAGGAGAGCAGTACTTC	CASTLQGPEGEQYF
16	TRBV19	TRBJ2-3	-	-	TGTGCCAGTAGTCCTCAGCGCGCGCAGGGCACAGATACGCAGTATTTT	CASSPQRAQGTDTQYF
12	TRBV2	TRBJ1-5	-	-	TGTGCCAGCAGTGCCCGTGGGCAGCCCCAGCATTTT	CASSARGQPQHF
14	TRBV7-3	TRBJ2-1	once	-	TGTGCCAGCAGCTTGGGGGGACTGAATAATGAGCAGTTCTTC	CASSLGGLNNEQFF
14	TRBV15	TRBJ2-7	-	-	TGTGCCACCAGCAGAGGTCTCCAGGCCTACGAGCAGTACTTC	CATSRGLQAYEQYF
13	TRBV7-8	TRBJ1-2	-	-	TGTGCCAGCAGCTTGGGTAGCATCGTGGGCTACACCTTC	CASSLGSIVGYTF
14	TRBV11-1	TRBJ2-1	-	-	TGTGCCAGCAGCCAGGACTACTCCTACAATGAGCAGTTCTTC	CASSQDYSYNEQFF
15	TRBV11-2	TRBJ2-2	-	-	TGTGCCAGCAGCCCCGGGACTCTGAACACCGGGGAGCTGTTTTTT	CASSPGTLNTGELFF
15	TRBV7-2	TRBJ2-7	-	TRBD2	TGTGCCAGCAGCCCGACTAGCGGGGGCTCCTACGAGCAGTACTTC	CASSPTSGGSYEQYF
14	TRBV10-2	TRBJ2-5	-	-	TGCGCCAGCAGTGAGTTCACCCCCCAAGAGACCCAGTACTTC	CASSEFTPQETQYF